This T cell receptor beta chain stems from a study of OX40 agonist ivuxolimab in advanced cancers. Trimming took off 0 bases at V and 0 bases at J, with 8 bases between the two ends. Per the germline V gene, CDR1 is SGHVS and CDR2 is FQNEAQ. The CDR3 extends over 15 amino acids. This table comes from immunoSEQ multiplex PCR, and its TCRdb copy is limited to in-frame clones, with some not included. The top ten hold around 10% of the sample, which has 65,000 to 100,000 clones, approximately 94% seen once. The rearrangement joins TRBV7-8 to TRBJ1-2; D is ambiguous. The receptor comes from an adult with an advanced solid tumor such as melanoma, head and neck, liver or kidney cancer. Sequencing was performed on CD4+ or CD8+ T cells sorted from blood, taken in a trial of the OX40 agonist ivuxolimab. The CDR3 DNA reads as TGTGCCAGCAGCTTAGCCCGGACCTCTAACTATGGCTACACCTTC. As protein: CASSLARTSNYGYTF.